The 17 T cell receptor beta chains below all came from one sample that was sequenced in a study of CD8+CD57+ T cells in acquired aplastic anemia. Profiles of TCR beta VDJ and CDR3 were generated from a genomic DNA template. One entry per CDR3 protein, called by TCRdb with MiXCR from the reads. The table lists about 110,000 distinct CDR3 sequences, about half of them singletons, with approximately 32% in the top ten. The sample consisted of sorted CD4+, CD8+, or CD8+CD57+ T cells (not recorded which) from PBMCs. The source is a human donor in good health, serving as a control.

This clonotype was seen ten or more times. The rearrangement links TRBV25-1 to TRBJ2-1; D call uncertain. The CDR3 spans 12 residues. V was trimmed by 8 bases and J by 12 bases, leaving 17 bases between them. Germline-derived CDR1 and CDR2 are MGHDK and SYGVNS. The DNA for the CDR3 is TGTGCCAGCCAACTCGAGGAAGGCTTGCAGTTCTTC. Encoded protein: CASQLEEGLQFF.

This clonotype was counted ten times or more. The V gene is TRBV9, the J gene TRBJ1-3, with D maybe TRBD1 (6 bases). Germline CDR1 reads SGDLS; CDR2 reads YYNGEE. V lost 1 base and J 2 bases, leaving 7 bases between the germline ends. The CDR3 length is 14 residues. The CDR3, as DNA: TGTGCCAGCAGCGTAAAGGGGGCTGGAAACACCATATATTTT. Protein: CASSVKGAGNTIYF.

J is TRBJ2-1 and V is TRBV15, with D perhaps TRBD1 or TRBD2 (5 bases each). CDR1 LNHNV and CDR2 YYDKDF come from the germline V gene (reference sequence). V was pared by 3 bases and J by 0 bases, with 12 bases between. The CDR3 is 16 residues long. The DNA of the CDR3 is TGTGCCACCAGCAGCCGGGACCGGAGCTCCTACAATGAGCAGTTCTTC. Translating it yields CATSSRDRSSYNEQFF.

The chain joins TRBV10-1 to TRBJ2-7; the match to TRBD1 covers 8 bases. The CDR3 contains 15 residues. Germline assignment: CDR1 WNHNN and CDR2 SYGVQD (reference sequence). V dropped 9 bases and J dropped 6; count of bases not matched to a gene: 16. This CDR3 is CARIPKTGVSSEQYV. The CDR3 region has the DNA TGCGCCAGAATACCGAAGACAGGGGTCTCTAGCGAGCAGTACGTC.

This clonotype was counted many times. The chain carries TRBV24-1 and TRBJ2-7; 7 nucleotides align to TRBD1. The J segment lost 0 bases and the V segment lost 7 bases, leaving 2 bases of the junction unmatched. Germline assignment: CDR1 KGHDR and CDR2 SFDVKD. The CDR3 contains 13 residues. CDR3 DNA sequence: TGTGCCACCAGGGGGGACAGCTCCTACGAGCAGTACTTC. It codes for CATRGDSSYEQYF.

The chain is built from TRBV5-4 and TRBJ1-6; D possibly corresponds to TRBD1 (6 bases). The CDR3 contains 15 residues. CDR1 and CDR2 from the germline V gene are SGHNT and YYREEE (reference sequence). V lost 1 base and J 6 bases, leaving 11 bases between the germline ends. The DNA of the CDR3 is TGTGCCAGCAGCTTGCAGGACAGTCTTAATTCACCCCTCCACTTT. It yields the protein CASSLQDSLNSPLHF.

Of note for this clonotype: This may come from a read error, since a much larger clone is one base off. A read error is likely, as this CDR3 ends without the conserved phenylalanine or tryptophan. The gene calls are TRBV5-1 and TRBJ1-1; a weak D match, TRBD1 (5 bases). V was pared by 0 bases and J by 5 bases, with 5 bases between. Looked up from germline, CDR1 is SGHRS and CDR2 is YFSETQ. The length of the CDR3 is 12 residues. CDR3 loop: CASSLEGTEAFL. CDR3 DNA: TGCGCCAGCAGCTTGGAGGGGACTGAAGCTTTCCTT.

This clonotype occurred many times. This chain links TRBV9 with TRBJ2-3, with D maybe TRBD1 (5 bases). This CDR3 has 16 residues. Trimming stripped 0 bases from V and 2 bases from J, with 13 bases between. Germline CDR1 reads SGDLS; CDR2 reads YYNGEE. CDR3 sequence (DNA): TGTGCCAGCAGCGTAGATGGGGCAGGAAACACAGATACGCAGTATTTT. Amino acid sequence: CASSVDGAGNTDTQYF.

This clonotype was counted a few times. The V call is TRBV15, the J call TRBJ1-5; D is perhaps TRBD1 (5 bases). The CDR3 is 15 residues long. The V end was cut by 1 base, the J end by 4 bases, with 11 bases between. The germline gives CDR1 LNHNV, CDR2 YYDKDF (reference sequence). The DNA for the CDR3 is TGTGCCACCAGCAGAGCAAGACGGGGGAATCAGCCCCAGCATTTT. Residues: CATSRARRGNQPQHF.

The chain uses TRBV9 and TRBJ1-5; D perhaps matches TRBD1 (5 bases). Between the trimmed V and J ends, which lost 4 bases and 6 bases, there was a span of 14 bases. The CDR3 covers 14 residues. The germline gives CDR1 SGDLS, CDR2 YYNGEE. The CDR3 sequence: CASSKTGGSQPQHF. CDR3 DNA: TGTGCCAGCAGCAAGACCGGGGGGAGTCAGCCCCAGCATTTT.

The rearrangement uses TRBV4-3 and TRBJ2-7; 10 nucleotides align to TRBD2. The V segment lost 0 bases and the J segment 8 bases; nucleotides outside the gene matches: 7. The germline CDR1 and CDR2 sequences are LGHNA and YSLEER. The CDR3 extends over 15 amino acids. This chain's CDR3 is CASSQELAGDRKQYF. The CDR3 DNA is TGCGCCAGCAGCCAAGAGCTAGCGGGGGACCGTAAGCAGTACTTC.

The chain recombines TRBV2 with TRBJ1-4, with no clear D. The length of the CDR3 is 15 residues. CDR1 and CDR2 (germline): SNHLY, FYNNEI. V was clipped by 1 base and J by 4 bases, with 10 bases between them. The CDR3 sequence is CASSEGGSGNEKLFF. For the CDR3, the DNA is TGTGCCAGCAGTGAAGGAGGGTCGGGTAATGAAAAACTGTTTTTT.

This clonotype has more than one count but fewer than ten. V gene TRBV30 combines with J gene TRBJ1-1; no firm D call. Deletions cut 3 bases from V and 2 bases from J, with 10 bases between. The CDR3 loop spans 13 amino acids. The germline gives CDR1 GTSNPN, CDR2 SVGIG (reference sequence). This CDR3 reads CAWSAWGNTEAFF. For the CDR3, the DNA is TGTGCCTGGAGCGCTTGGGGAAACACTGAAGCTTTCTTT.

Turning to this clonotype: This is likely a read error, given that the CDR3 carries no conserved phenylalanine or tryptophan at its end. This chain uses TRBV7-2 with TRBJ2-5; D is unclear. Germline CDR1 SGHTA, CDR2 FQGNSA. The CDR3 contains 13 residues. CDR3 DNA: TGTGCCGGCAGCTTGGCCAATCAAGAGACCCAGTACCTC. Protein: CAGSLANQETQYL.

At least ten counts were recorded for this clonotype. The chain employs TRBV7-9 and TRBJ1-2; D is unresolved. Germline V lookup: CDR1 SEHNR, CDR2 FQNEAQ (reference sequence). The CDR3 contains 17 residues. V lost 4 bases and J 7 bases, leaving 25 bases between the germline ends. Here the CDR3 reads CASSSLTGYTAGLGYTF. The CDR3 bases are TGTGCCAGCAGCTCCCTAACCGGCTATACAGCCGGTCTTGGCTACACCTTC.

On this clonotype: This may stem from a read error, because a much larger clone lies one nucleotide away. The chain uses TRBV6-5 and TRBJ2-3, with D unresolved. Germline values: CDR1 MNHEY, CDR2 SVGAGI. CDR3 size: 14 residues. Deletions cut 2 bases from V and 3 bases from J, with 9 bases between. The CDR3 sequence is CASSYGVATDTQYF. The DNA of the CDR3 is TGTGCCAGCAGTTACGGAGTAGCAACAGATACGCAGTATTTT.

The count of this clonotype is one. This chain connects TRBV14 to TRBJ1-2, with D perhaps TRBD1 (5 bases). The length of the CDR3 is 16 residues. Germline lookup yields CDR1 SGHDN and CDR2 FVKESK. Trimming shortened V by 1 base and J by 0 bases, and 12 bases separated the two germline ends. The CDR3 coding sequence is TGTGCCAGCAGCCAAGGCCTCGGGGGAGCTAACTATGGCTACACCTTC. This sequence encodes CASSQGLGGANYGYTF.